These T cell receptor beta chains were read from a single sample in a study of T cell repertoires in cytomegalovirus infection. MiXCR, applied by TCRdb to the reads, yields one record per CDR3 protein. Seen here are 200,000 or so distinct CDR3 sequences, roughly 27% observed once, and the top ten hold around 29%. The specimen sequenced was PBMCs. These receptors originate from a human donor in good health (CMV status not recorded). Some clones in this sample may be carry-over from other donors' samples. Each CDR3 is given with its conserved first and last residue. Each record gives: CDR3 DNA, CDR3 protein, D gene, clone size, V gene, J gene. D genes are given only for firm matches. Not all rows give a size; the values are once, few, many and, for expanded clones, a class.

cdr3_nt: TGTGCCAGCAGCCACGACGGGAAGGTTAATTCACCCCTCCACTTT; cdr3_aa: CASSHDGKVNSPLHF; d_call: NA; clone_size: many; v_call: TRBV7-3; j_call: TRBJ1-6
cdr3_nt: TGTGCCAGCAGCTTAAGAGTATCGGGCACAGATACGCAGTATTTT; cdr3_aa: CASSLRVSGTDTQYF; d_call: NA; clone_size: NA; v_call: TRBV7-2; j_call: TRBJ2-3
cdr3_nt: TGTGCCAGCAGCTTAAGGAGGGGGAGCACAGATACGCAGTATTTT; cdr3_aa: CASSLRRGSTDTQYF; d_call: NA; clone_size: NA; v_call: TRBV6-6; j_call: TRBJ2-3
cdr3_nt: TGTGCCAGCAGTTTAGAGGGACACCTGTTCTCTGGAAACACCATATATTTT; cdr3_aa: CASSLEGHLFSGNTIYF; d_call: NA; clone_size: NA; v_call: TRBV12-3/TRBV12-4; j_call: TRBJ1-3
cdr3_nt: TGTGCCAGCAGCCCCCGGACAGGGCAGAACTATGGCTACACCTTC; cdr3_aa: CASSPRTGQNYGYTF; d_call: TRBD1; clone_size: many; v_call: TRBV7-2; j_call: TRBJ1-2
cdr3_nt: TGTGCCAGCAGCGTAGTGAGAGGGACAGGAGTAGAGCAGTACTTC; cdr3_aa: CASSVVRGTGVEQYF; d_call: TRBD1; clone_size: NA; v_call: TRBV9; j_call: TRBJ2-7
cdr3_nt: TGCAGTGCTTCCTTAGCCAGCGGACTACAAGAGACCCAGTACTTC; cdr3_aa: CSASLASGLQETQYF; d_call: NA; clone_size: NA; v_call: TRBV20-1; j_call: TRBJ2-5
cdr3_nt: TGTGCCAGCAGCTTAGGGACAGGGAACACCGGGGAGCTGTTTTTT; cdr3_aa: CASSLGTGNTGELFF; d_call: TRBD1; clone_size: few; v_call: TRBV11-2; j_call: TRBJ2-2
cdr3_nt: TGCGCCAGCAGCTTGGCAGGAGTCGGGACAGTGAACACTGAAGCTTTCTTT; cdr3_aa: CASSLAGVGTVNTEAFF; d_call: TRBD1; clone_size: few; v_call: TRBV5-1; j_call: TRBJ1-1
cdr3_nt: TGTGCCAGCAGCCCAGAAGGCCTACCTAACTATGGCTACACCTTC; cdr3_aa: CASSPEGLPNYGYTF; d_call: NA; clone_size: many; v_call: TRBV7-2; j_call: TRBJ1-2
cdr3_nt: TGTGCCAGCAGTCCCGTGGGCCTCACCGGGGAGCTGTTTTTT; cdr3_aa: CASSPVGLTGELFF; d_call: NA; clone_size: NA; v_call: TRBV6-2/TRBV6-3; j_call: TRBJ2-2
cdr3_nt: TGTGCCAGCAGTGGGGTCGACAGCCCAGTTTTT; cdr3_aa: CASSGVDSPVF; d_call: NA; clone_size: NA; v_call: TRBV2; j_call: TRBJ1-4
cdr3_nt: TGTGCCAGCAGCGTAGGTACTAGCGGGAGGAGAAAAGGAGAGACCCAGTACTTC; cdr3_aa: CASSVGTSGRRKGETQYF; d_call: TRBD2; clone_size: NA; v_call: TRBV9; j_call: TRBJ2-5
cdr3_nt: TGCAGTGCCCTATACAGGGAGTCGAGCTCGGCTTTCTTT; cdr3_aa: CSALYRESSSAFF; d_call: NA; clone_size: few; v_call: TRBV20-1; j_call: TRBJ1-1
cdr3_nt: TGTGCCAGCAGCTTATTGGACAGACGAACTAGCACAGATACGCAGTATTTT; cdr3_aa: CASSLLDRRTSTDTQYF; d_call: NA; clone_size: few; v_call: TRBV11-2; j_call: TRBJ2-3
cdr3_nt: TGTGCCAGCTCAGCTGATACGCAGTATTTT; cdr3_aa: CASSADTQYF; d_call: NA; clone_size: NA; v_call: TRBV2; j_call: TRBJ2-3
cdr3_nt: TGTGCCAGCAGCTTGGACTGGAGCTCCGACACTGAAGCTTTCTTT; cdr3_aa: CASSLDWSSDTEAFF; d_call: NA; clone_size: few; v_call: TRBV7-3; j_call: TRBJ1-1